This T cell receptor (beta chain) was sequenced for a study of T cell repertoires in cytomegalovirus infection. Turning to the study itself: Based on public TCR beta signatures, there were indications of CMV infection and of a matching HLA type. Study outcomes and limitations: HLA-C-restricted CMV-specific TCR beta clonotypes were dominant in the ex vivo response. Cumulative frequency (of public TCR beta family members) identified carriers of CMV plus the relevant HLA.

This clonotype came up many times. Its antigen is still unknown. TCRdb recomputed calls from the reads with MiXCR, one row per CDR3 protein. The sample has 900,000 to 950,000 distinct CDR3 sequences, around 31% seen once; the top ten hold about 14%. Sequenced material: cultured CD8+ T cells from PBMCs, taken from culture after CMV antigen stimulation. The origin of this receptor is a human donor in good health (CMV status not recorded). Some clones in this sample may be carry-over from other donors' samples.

Here the CDR3 reads CASSFGLESYEQYF. CDR3 nucleotides: TGTGCCAGCAGCTTTGGACTGGAATCCTACGAGCAGTACTTC. The chain is built from TRBV7-2 and TRBJ2-7; D is perhaps TRBD2 (5 bases). Trimming pared 3 bases from V and 1 base from J, leaving 10 bases between. The CDR3 runs 14 residues. The germline CDR1 and CDR2 sequences are SGHTA and FQGNSA.